The 7 T cell receptor beta chains below all came from one sample that was sequenced in a study of T-cell memory formation after mild COVID-19. TCRdb used MiXCR to reprocess the 5' RACE reads, holding one entry per CDR3 protein. This table holds under 450,000 distinct CDR3 sequences, approximately 22% found once. Sequenced sample: PBMCs or a T cell subset sorted from them (not recorded which). These receptors originate from a man between 18 and 29 years old who had mild COVID-19 (a few samples of this study predate the infection). Cell type and time point are not known.

This chain connects TRBV11-2 to TRBJ1-1; 7 nucleotides agree with TRBD1. CDR1 is SGHAT and CDR2 is FQNNGV in the germline V gene. V was pared by 5 bases and J by 1 base, with 7 bases of the junction left unmatched. The CDR3 length is 15 residues. The CDR3 sequence is CASSTPRGRNTEAFF. DNA of the CDR3: TGTGCCAGCAGCACCCCCAGGGGGAGGAACACTGAAGCTTTCTTT.

This clonotype appeared a few times. This rearrangement joins TRBV5-1 to TRBJ2-2; D is uncertain. Trimming left V 0 bases short and J 1 base short, with 7 bases between. Germline V gene sequence: CDR1 SGHRS, CDR2 YFSETQ. The CDR3 is made up of 15 amino acids. CDR3 in amino acids: CASSLAWMNTGELFF. Written as DNA, the CDR3 is TGCGCCAGCAGCTTGGCTTGGATGAACACCGGGGAGCTGTTTTTT.

This clonotype showed up many times. The CDR3 spells CASSQIPPETQYF. CDR3 nucleotides: TGCGCCAGCAGTCAGATCCCCCCGGAGACCCAGTACTTC. The chain has TRBV5-1 and TRBJ2-5; D ambiguous. The germline V gene has CDR1 SGHRS and CDR2 YFSETQ. Between the trimmed V and J ends, which lost 5 bases and 5 bases, there was a span of 13 bases. The CDR3 has 13 amino acids.

This chain connects TRBV4-2 to TRBJ1-2; D gene uncertain. V shed 1 base and J shed 5 bases, with 11 bases lying between them. CDR1 and CDR2 from the germline V gene are LGHNA and YNFKEQ. The CDR3 consists of 14 residues. This CDR3 reads CASSQGTLGYGYTF. The CDR3 coding sequence is TGTGCCAGCAGCCAAGGGACTCTGGGATATGGCTACACCTTC.

V and J are TRBV29-1 and TRBJ2-7; 7 bases are a match to TRBD2. After removal of 7 bases from V and 1 base from J, the junction contained 4 bases not matched to a gene. The CDR3 loop spans 12 amino acids. Germline CDR1 and CDR2: SQVTM and ANQGSEA. The CDR3 sequence is CSGGRGSYEQYF. The CDR3 region has the DNA TGCAGCGGGGGGAGGGGTTCCTACGAGCAGTACTTC.

This rearrangement joins TRBV20-1 to TRBJ2-4; TRBD1 agrees at 10 bases. The CDR3 contains 12 residues. J gave up 7 bases and V 6 bases, and 3 bases lay outside the gene matches. Germline-derived CDR1 and CDR2 are DFQATT and SNEGSKA (reference sequence). CDR3 loop: CSARQGANIQYF. CDR3 nucleotides: TGCAGTGCACGACAGGGGGCCAACATTCAGTACTTC.

This clonotype appeared a few times. The chain recombines TRBV19 with TRBJ1-1, with 7 bases matching TRBD1. CDR3 size: 14 residues. V lost 6 bases to trimming and J lost 3 bases; unmatched junction nucleotides: 7. Germline lookup yields CDR1 LNHDA and CDR2 SQIVND (reference sequence). The CDR3 loop reads CASRIQGLHTEAFF. In nucleotides, the CDR3 is TGTGCCAGTAGAATACAGGGGCTTCACACTGAAGCTTTCTTT.